Sequencing of this T cell receptor (beta chain) was carried out in a study of STAT5B mutations in CD4+ large granular lymphocyte leukemia. Original data processing: The detection floor for productive clonotype frequency was 2.59 x 10-5. Data came from immunoSEQ multiplex PCR; TCRdb stores just in-frame clones and leaves some out. The V and J calls and the clone size are those of that table, but D and trimming were determined from the DNA. The sample includes 30,000 to 40,000 clones, 69% of them seen just once. Notes on this clone: Its target is unknown.

Germline V gene data show CDR1 as KGHSH and CDR2 as LQKENI. V lost 6 bases, J lost 3 bases, and 7 bases lay in between. The CDR3 length is 12 residues. Study results and caveats: Compared with healthy controls (2/35), patient top clones favored TRBV06 (8/27). No patients shared main leukemic clonotypes, though around 24% appeared at low frequency elsewhere.

J is TRBJ2-3 and V is TRBV18; D is uncertain. The sample comprised CD4+ T cells from blood buffy coats. This receptor was obtained from a human donor in good health. The CDR3 nucleotides are TGTGCCAGCTCTACACAGACAGATACGCAGTATTTT. It codes for CASSTQTDTQYF. Using reference TRBV18 and TRBJ2-3 for the parts outside the CDR3, the full variable domain is NAGVMQNPRHLVRRRGQEARLRCSPMKGHSHVYWYRQLPEEGLKFMVYLQKENIIDESGMPKERFSAEFPKEGPSILRIQQVVRGDSAAYFCASSTQTDTQYFGPGTRLTVL.